The 13 T cell receptor beta chains below were found in one sample sequenced in a study of blood T cell repertoires in COVID-19. TCRdb keeps only in-frame clones here, not all; method: immunoSEQ multiplex PCR. The sample includes 100,000 to 150,000 clones, 80% to 90% seen only once; the top ten take more than 25%. The sequenced sample consisted of peripheral blood. Receptor source: an older woman with acute or convalescent COVID-19.

The chain links TRBV28 to TRBJ1-1; tentative D call: TRBD1 (5 bases). From germline, CDR1 is MDHEN and CDR2 SYDVKM. The CDR3 extends over 14 amino acids. V gave up 3 bases and J gave up 0 bases, with 8 bases separating them. CDR3 coding DNA: TGTGCCAGCAGTTTTAGGGGAATGAACACTGAAGCTTTCTTT. This encodes CASSFRGMNTEAFF.

Concerning this clone: This same CDR3 is encoded by further DNA sequences in the sample. The chain recombines TRBV5-1 with TRBJ1-6, with D maybe TRBD1 (6 bases). V was pared by 0 bases and J by 5 bases, with 6 bases between. Germline V gene lookup returns CDR1 SGHRS and CDR2 YFSETQ. The CDR3 covers 14 residues. CDR3 sequence (DNA): TGCGCCAGCAGCTTGGGACAGGATAATTCACCCCTCCACTTT. This codes for CASSLGQDNSPLHF.

The chain joins TRBV5-1 to TRBJ2-5, with 9 positions matching TRBD1. V lost 0 bases and J lost 3; bases outside the gene matches: 6. The CDR3 spans 16 residues. The germline V gene encodes CDR1 SGHRS and CDR2 YFSETQ. DNA for the CDR3: TGCGCCAGCAGCTTGGGCACAGGGGGCCAAGAAGAGACCCAGTACTTC. Encoded protein: CASSLGTGGQEETQYF. Looking up the rest from reference TRBV5-1 and TRBJ2-5 gives the full variable domain: KAGVTQTPRYLIKTRGQQVTLSCSPISGHRSVSWYQQTPGQGLQFLFEYFSETQRNKGNFPGRFSGRQFSNSRSEMNVSTLELGDSALYLCASSLGTGGQEETQYFGPGTRLLVL.

Turning to this clone: Distinct nucleotide sequences in the sample also encode this CDR3. This sequence joins TRBV19 and TRBJ1-5; tentative D call: TRBD1 (5 bases). This CDR3 comprises 14 residues. V was trimmed by 3 bases and J by 4 bases, leaving 10 bases between them. Germline CDR1 is LNHDA and CDR2 is SQIVND (reference sequence). The CDR3 here is CASSISQGNQPQHF. The CDR3 DNA is TGTGCCAGTAGTATCTCCCAGGGTAATCAGCCCCAGCATTTT.

The chain uses TRBV29-1 and TRBJ2-7, with 9 bases lining up with TRBD1. CDR3 length equals 13 residues. After removal of 6 bases from V and 3 bases from J, the junction contained 6 bases not matched to a gene. Per germline, CDR1 SQVTM and CDR2 ANQGSEA. The DNA of the CDR3 is TGCAGCGTACAGACAGGGGGGGACTACGAGCAGTACTTC. This encodes CSVQTGGDYEQYF.

V gene TRBV6-5 combines with J gene TRBJ1-1; D is unclear. Germline V gene sequence: CDR1 MNHEY, CDR2 SVGAGI. The CDR3 spans 13 residues. V lost 0 bases and J 8 bases, leaving 10 bases between the germline ends. CDR3 in DNA: TGTGCCAGCAGTTACTCAGATTGGGAGGAAGCTTTCTTT. It yields the protein CASSYSDWEEAFF.

V usage is TRBV25-1 and J usage is TRBJ2-7, with 8 bases lining up with TRBD1. This CDR3 contains 15 residues. The germline V gene has CDR1 MGHDK and CDR2 SYGVNS. Trimming cost V 1 base and J 6 bases; bases outside gene matches: 8. This CDR3 is CASSEWSDRGGEQYF. CDR3 sequence (DNA): TGTGCCAGCAGTGAATGGTCCGACAGGGGAGGCGAGCAGTACTTC.

This clone is a singleton in its sample. The rearrangement links TRBV6-2 or TRBV6-3 to TRBJ1-5; TRBD1 agrees at 8 bases. Germline lookup yields CDR1 MNHEY and CDR2 SVGEGT. The CDR3 sequence is 14 residues long. V gave up 5 bases and J gave up 7 bases; unmatched junction bases: 7. The DNA for the CDR3 is TGTGCCAGCAGTCCGACAGGGGACGGCCAGCCCCAGCATTTT. Protein: CASSPTGDGQPQHF.

This clone is a singleton in its sample. This chain links TRBV23-1 with TRBJ2-7, with 14 bases lining up with TRBD2. TRBV23-1 is an open reading frame whose function is uncertain. The ends lost 5 bases at V and 1 base at J; junction bases unmatched: 10. CDR3 length: 18 amino acids. CDR3 bases: TGCGCCAGCAGTTGGCTCCGACTAGCGGGGGGGAATTCCTACGAGCAGTACTTC. Protein product: CASSWLRLAGGNSYEQYF.

This chain connects TRBV19 to TRBJ1-5, with unresolved D. Germline lookup yields CDR1 LNHDA and CDR2 SQIVND (reference sequence). The CDR3 consists of 15 residues. V was shortened by 2 bases and J by 5 bases, with 13 bases between the two germline ends. Here the CDR3 DNA reads TGTGCCAGTAGTATACGAGGACGGGATCATCAGCCCCAGCATTTT. Translated, it gives CASSIRGRDHQPQHF. The full variable domain, rest sourced from reference TRBV19 and TRBJ1-5, is DGGITQSPKYLFRKEGQNVTLSCEQNLNHDAMYWYRQDPGQGLRLIYYSQIVNDFQKGDIAEGYSVSREKKESFPLTVTSAQKNPTAFYLCASSIRGRDHQPQHFGDGTRLSIL.

The genes are TRBV24-1 and TRBJ2-5, with TRBD1 identical over 9 bases. This CDR3 has 16 amino acids. J was trimmed by 4 bases and V by 6 bases; bases with no gene match: 11. Per the germline V gene, CDR1 is KGHDR and CDR2 is SFDVKD. CDR3 sequence: CATSPRDRVYGETQYF. The CDR3 DNA reads as TGTGCCACCAGTCCCCGGGACAGGGTGTACGGAGAGACCCAGTACTTC.

The CDR3 loop is CASSPPAGDNSPLHF. The CDR3 nucleotides read TGTGCCAGCAGCCCGCCGGCAGGGGACAATTCACCCCTCCACTTT. The V call is TRBV5-4, the J call TRBJ1-6; D is possibly TRBD1 (6 bases). The germline gives CDR1 SGHNT, CDR2 YYREEE (reference sequence). The length of the CDR3 is 15 residues. With 4 bases removed from V and 7 bases from J, the gap between germline ends came to 15 bases.

The chain employs TRBV15 and TRBJ1-1, with D possibly matching TRBD1 (5 bases). Per the germline V gene, CDR1 is LNHNV and CDR2 is YYDKDF (reference sequence). V shed 5 bases and J shed 6 bases, with 22 bases lying between them. The CDR3 totals 16 residues. The CDR3 nucleotides read TGTGCCACCAGCCCCCAAAGCGGGGGATCATGGTCTGAAGCTTTCTTT. Translating it yields CATSPQSGGSWSEAFF.